This T cell receptor (beta chain) was recorded in a study of siplizumab effects on memory and regulatory T cells. The CDR3 is 13 amino acids. The germline gives CDR1 LNHDA, CDR2 SQIVND (reference sequence). Trimming removed 5 bases at V and 2 bases at J, with 8 bases between. Profiled with immunoSEQ multiplex PCR; TCRdb holds only in-frame clones, not every one. The sample includes approximately 58,000 clones, 85% to 95% seen only once; the top ten take about 40%. The sequence derives from a human donor in good health. The chain is built from TRBV19 and TRBJ2-3; D is unclear. Sequencing was performed on CD8+ T cells sorted from blood. The CDR3 sequence: CASSLINTDTQYF. CDR3 in DNA: TGTGCCAGTAGTCTGATAAACACAGATACGCAGTATTTT. The variable domain in full, with the rest retrieved from reference TRBV19 and TRBJ2-3, is DGGITQSPKYLFRKEGQNVTLSCEQNLNHDAMYWYRQDPGQGLRLIYYSQIVNDFQKGDIAEGYSVSREKKESFPLTVTSAQKNPTAFYLCASSLINTDTQYFGPGTRLTVL.